These T cell receptor beta chains were read from a single sample in a study of T cells after yellow fever vaccination. In TCRdb, the 5' RACE reads were re-called with MiXCR into one record per CDR3 protein. This table holds 150,000 to 200,000 distinct CDR3 sequences, 11% found once. The starting material was CD8+ T cells sorted from PBMCs, obtained 15 days after the yellow fever booster vaccination. The receptors originated from a man aged 18-30 years who received the YFV17D yellow fever vaccine. CDR3s leave out the opening cysteine and the closing phenylalanine or tryptophan.

CDR3 protein	V gene	J gene
ASSLWTSGRQETQY	TRBV4-1	TRBJ2-5
ASSQDSFYGYT	TRBV4-1	TRBJ1-2
ASSPGTVFNYGYT	TRBV12-3/TRBV12-4	TRBJ1-2
ASSPGNTIY	TRBV12-3/TRBV12-4	TRBJ1-3
ASSPRGTSGGLSYNEQF	TRBV5-1	TRBJ2-1
ASGVRLGVYNEQF	TRBV7-9	TRBJ2-1
ASSSVGATGELF	TRBV6-2/TRBV6-3	TRBJ2-2
ASSQEVSRGLSTDTQY	TRBV4-3	TRBJ2-3
ASSRPINPGASEAF	TRBV4-2	TRBJ1-1
ASREGRVMEETQY	TRBV7-9	TRBJ2-5
ASSYRQASGTDTQY	TRBV7-8	TRBJ2-3
SAMTGGVTEAF	TRBV29-1	TRBJ1-1
ASSPWEGSGANVLT	TRBV4-3	TRBJ2-6
ASSSLQGSIIYGYT	TRBV7-9	TRBJ1-2
ASSFRAGLVVSGANVLT	TRBV27	TRBJ2-6
ASSLGVDYQPQH	TRBV7-8	TRBJ1-5
ASSPRDSDTQY	TRBV6-2/TRBV6-3	TRBJ2-3
ASSRQGGDEAF	TRBV6-6	TRBJ1-1
ASSLSWALGLTGNTEAF	TRBV7-2	TRBJ1-1
ASSFIPGELF	TRBV27	TRBJ2-2
ASSPLTGVRETQY	TRBV4-3	TRBJ2-5
ATGLVGGAGSYEQY	TRBV27	TRBJ2-7
ASTPWGKTGELF	TRBV6-5	TRBJ2-2
ASSRAANTEAF	TRBV18	TRBJ1-1
ASSLTGTGGHTDTQY	TRBV3-1	TRBJ2-3
ASSWGSALH	TRBV7-9	TRBJ1-6
ASSLEAGSNQPQH	TRBV5-1	TRBJ1-5
ASSLETNQPQH	TRBV7-9	TRBJ1-5
SAQGDTEAF	TRBV20-1	TRBJ1-1
SVAPGVIVDEQY	TRBV29-1	TRBJ2-7
ASSPGLAGVEQF	TRBV27	TRBJ2-1
ATRTDNEQF	TRBV7-9	TRBJ2-1
ASSLVLGLASYNEQF	TRBV7-2	TRBJ2-1
ASSYSQTGSSGANVLT	TRBV6-2/TRBV6-3	TRBJ2-6
ASSQRADSTDTQY	TRBV4-1	TRBJ2-3
ASAGAAEAF	TRBV2	TRBJ1-1
ASSSDGATNEKLF	TRBV4-3	TRBJ1-4
ASSLERGTGANVLT	TRBV4-3	TRBJ2-6
ASSQTMGTSGTGELF	TRBV4-1	TRBJ2-2
ASSPTALWGKGTEAF	TRBV7-3	TRBJ1-1
ASSLAWVFYGYT	TRBV7-9	TRBJ1-2
ASSPGTGVYSPLH	TRBV7-9	TRBJ1-6
ASSQDGASGGETQY	TRBV4-3	TRBJ2-5
ASIPGGFYNEQF	TRBV11-2	TRBJ2-1